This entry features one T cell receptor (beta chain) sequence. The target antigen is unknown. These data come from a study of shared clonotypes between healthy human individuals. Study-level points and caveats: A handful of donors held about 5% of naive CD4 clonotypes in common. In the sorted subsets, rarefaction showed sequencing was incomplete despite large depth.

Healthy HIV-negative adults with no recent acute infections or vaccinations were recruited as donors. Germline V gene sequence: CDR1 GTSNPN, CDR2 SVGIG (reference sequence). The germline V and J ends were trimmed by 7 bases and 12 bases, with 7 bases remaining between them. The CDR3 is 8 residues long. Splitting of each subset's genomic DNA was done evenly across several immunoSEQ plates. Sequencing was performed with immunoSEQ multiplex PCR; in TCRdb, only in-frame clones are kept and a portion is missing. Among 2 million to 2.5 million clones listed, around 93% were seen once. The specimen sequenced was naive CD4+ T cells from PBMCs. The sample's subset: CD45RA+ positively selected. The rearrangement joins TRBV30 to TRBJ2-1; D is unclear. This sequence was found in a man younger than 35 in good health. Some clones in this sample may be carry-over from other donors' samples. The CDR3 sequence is CAFWVQFF. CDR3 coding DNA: TGTGCCTTTTGGGTGCAGTTCTTC.